Presented here are 17 T cell receptor beta chains from one specimen sequenced in a study of T cell changes during pregnancy in multiple sclerosis. The repertoire was sequenced with immunoSEQ multiplex PCR; TCRdb's copy has only in-frame clones and lacks some. The data hold tens of thousands of clones, with around 93% observed a single time. Sequenced material: peripheral blood, taken in the second trimester of pregnancy. These receptor sequences come from a female donor in good health, enrolled as a control in a pregnancy study.

The chain has TRBV11-2 and TRBJ2-7; 12 bases line up with TRBD1. CDR1 is SGHAT and CDR2 is FQNNGV in the germline V gene. The CDR3 loop spans 17 amino acids. With V trimmed by 3 bases and J by 1 base, 7 bases remained unmatched. This CDR3 is CASSFGTGGRNSYEQYF. In DNA form, the CDR3 reads TGTGCCAGCAGCTTTGGGACAGGGGGCCGCAATTCCTACGAGCAGTACTTC.

This sequence joins TRBV5-1 and TRBJ2-1, with 9 bases matching TRBD1. V shed 4 bases and J 3 bases; nucleotides not matched to a gene: 2. This CDR3 spans 14 amino acids. Germline CDR1 and CDR2: SGHRS and YFSETQ. The CDR3 coding sequence is TGCGCCAGCAGCGGGGGACAGGGCTACAATGAGCAGTTCTTC. Its protein product is CASSGGQGYNEQFF.

This sequence joins TRBV5-1 and TRBJ1-4; D unclear. Germline values: CDR1 SGHRS, CDR2 YFSETQ. The CDR3 has 13 amino acids. V gave up 5 bases and J gave up 6 bases, with 11 bases separating them. The CDR3 is CASRFQADEKLFF. DNA for the CDR3: TGCGCCAGCAGGTTTCAGGCCGATGAAAAACTGTTTTTT.

J is TRBJ1-2 and V is TRBV9; 7 nucleotides agree with TRBD1. The CDR3 loop spans 11 amino acids. J lost 11 bases, V lost 5 bases, and 6 bases had no gene match. Germline V gene lookup returns CDR1 SGDLS and CDR2 YYNGEE. CDR3 region: CASRLGQAYTF. The CDR3 coding sequence is TGTGCCAGCAGACTCGGACAGGCTTACACCTTC.

CDR3 in DNA: TGCGCCAGCAGCCAAGAGCGTCACTATGAGCAGTTCTTC. Amino acid sequence: CASSQERHYEQFF. The rearrangement joins TRBV4-3 to TRBJ2-1; D is undetermined. The CDR3 covers 13 residues. V dropped 0 bases and J dropped 8 bases, with 8 bases sitting between them. Germline-derived CDR1 and CDR2 are LGHNA and YSLEER.

Written as DNA, the CDR3 is TGTGCCAGCACCCGGTTTGCAGGGGACGGACAGCCCCAGCATTTT. Translating gives CASTRFAGDGQPQHF. The V and J genes are TRBV6-5 and TRBJ1-5; possibly TRBD1 for D (6 bases). This CDR3 has 15 amino acids. Germline CDR1 reads MNHEY; CDR2 reads SVGAGI. Trimming shortened V by 7 bases and J by 7 bases, and 20 bases separated the two germline ends.

V gene TRBV7-2 combines with J gene TRBJ2-7; D is unclear. Germline values: CDR1 SGHTA, CDR2 FQGNSA. The CDR3 spans 14 residues. Trimming shortened V by 0 bases and J by 6 bases, and 12 bases separated the two germline ends. The CDR3 DNA follows: TGTGCCAGCAGCTTAGCTGTCAGGTTGGGCGAGCAGTACTTC. This translates into CASSLAVRLGEQYF.

The chain employs TRBV5-1 and TRBJ2-3; TRBD1 might be the D (5 bases). V was pared by 0 bases and J by 4 bases, with 12 bases between. The CDR3 runs to 15 residues. CDR1 SGHRS and CDR2 YFSETQ come from the germline V gene. Written as DNA, the CDR3 is TGCGCCAGCAGCTTGGCAGGGATTTTCCCAGATACGCAGTATTTT. Its translation: CASSLAGIFPDTQYF. Based on the CDR3 plus reference TRBV5-1 and TRBJ2-3, the full variable domain is KAGVTQTPRYLIKTRGQQVTLSCSPISGHRSVSWYQQTPGQGLQFLFEYFSETQRNKGNFPGRFSGRQFSNSRSEMNVSTLELGDSALYLCASSLAGIFPDTQYFGPGTRLTVL.

The CDR3 loop reads CASSETGYSNQPQHF. Here the CDR3 DNA reads TGTGCCAGCAGCGAGACAGGTTATAGCAATCAGCCCCAGCATTTT. The rearrangement links TRBV7-9 to TRBJ1-5; the D gene is possibly TRBD1 (6 bases). The CDR3 is 15 amino acids. Germline lookup yields CDR1 SEHNR and CDR2 FQNEAQ (reference sequence). Trimming shortened V by 5 bases and J by 0 bases, and 11 bases separated the two germline ends. The complete variable domain, with remaining parts taken from reference TRBV7-9 and TRBJ1-5, reads DTGVSQNPRHKITKRGQNVTFRCDPISEHNRLYWYRQTLGQGPEFLTYFQNEAQLEKSRLLSDRFSAERPKGSFSTLEIQRTEQGDSAMYLCASSETGYSNQPQHFGDGTRLSIL.

V usage is TRBV6-5 and J usage is TRBJ2-7, with TRBD2 matching 8 bases. J lost 5 bases, V lost 6 bases, and 9 bases had no gene match. The length of the CDR3 is 14 residues. Germline CDR1 is MNHEY and CDR2 is SVGAGI. The CDR3 nucleotides are TGTGCCAGCAGCCGACCGGGACTAGGCCACGAGCAGTACTTC. This codes for CASSRPGLGHEQYF.

The rearrangement links TRBV7-2 to TRBJ2-7; TRBD2 agrees at 7 bases. Trimming removed 0 bases from V and 6 bases from J; junction bases left unmatched: 5. The CDR3 spans 14 residues. Germline CDR1 is SGHTA and CDR2 is FQGNSA. The CDR3 is CASSLAPGGLEQYF. The CDR3 DNA reads as TGTGCCAGCAGCTTAGCGCCGGGGGGTCTCGAGCAGTACTTC.

This chain uses TRBV7-2 with TRBJ2-1; 8 bases agree with TRBD2. Germline CDR1 SGHTA, CDR2 FQGNSA. The CDR3 extends over 16 amino acids. With V trimmed by 7 bases and J by 4 bases, 12 bases remained unmatched. The CDR3 spells CASNRQTSGLYNEQFF. DNA for the CDR3: TGTGCCAGCAACCGGCAAACTAGCGGCCTTTACAATGAGCAGTTCTTC. Looking up the rest from reference TRBV7-2 and TRBJ2-1 gives the full variable domain: GAGVSQSPSNKVTEKGKDVELRCDPISGHTALYWYRQSLGQGLEFLIYFQGNSAPDKSGLPSDRFSAERTGGSVSTLTIQRTQQEDSAVYLCASNRQTSGLYNEQFFGPGTRLTVL.

The chain links TRBV2 to TRBJ2-2, with D perhaps matching TRBD1 (5 bases). Germline V gene data show CDR1 as SNHLY and CDR2 as FYNNEI. The CDR3 contains 17 residues. V lost 6 bases to trimming and J lost 1 base, with 18 bases between them. In DNA, the CDR3 is TGTGCCAGCAGCCACCGGTCCGGTACAGGGAACACCGGGGAGCTGTTTTTT. It is translated as CASSHRSGTGNTGELFF.

This clone showed up just once. CDR3 DNA: TGTGCCACTAGACTAGTGGAGCAGTACTTC. Translating it yields CATRLVEQYF. The chain has TRBV28 and TRBJ2-7; D may be TRBD2 (6 bases). The V gene lost 10 bases and the J gene lost 7 bases, with 11 bases spanning the gap. The V gene's germline CDR1 is MDHEN and CDR2 SYDVKM. The CDR3 spans 10 residues.

The rearrangement links TRBV7-3 to TRBJ2-3, with 9 bases fitting TRBD2. V trimming: 5 bases; J trimming: 4 bases; junction bases outside the gene matches: 7. The CDR3 length is 15 residues. Germline V gene sequence: CDR1 SGHTA, CDR2 FQGTGA. CDR3 amino acids: CASSRGGAGADTQYF. The DNA for the CDR3 is TGTGCCAGCAGCCGCGGGGGGGCCGGGGCAGATACGCAGTATTTT. Full variable domain (rest looked up from reference TRBV7-3 and TRBJ2-3): GAGVSQTPSNKVTEKGKYVELRCDPISGHTALYWYRQSLGQGPEFLIYFQGTGAADDSGLPNDRFFAVRPEGSVSTLKIQRTERGDSAVYLCASSRGGAGADTQYFGPGTRLTVL.

This rearrangement joins TRBV5-4 to TRBJ2-7; possibly TRBD1 for D (6 bases). CDR3 length: 16 residues. Germline V gene data show CDR1 as SGHNT and CDR2 as YYREEE (reference sequence). Trimming pared 0 bases from V and 2 bases from J, leaving 15 bases between. In DNA form, the CDR3 reads TGTGCCAGCAGCTTGGTAGACAGGAACTTCCCCTACGAGCAGTACTTC. The encoded protein is CASSLVDRNFPYEQYF.

The V and J genes are TRBV6-5 and TRBJ1-5; no firm D call. Germline V gene sequence: CDR1 MNHEY, CDR2 SVGAGI. This CDR3 has 14 residues. The ends were cut back, 5 bases at V and 0 bases at J, with 8 bases in the middle. The CDR3 here is CASSQLYSNQPQHF. CDR3 bases: TGTGCCAGCAGTCAACTATATAGCAATCAGCCCCAGCATTTT.